These T cell receptor beta chains were read from a single sample in a study of cytomegalovirus exposure and HLA in healthy donors. Clones were read by immunoSEQ multiplex PCR, and TCRdb kept only the in-frame ones, dropping some. The sample has approximately 99,000 clones, approximately 85% seen once. Material for sequencing was PBMCs. These receptors all come from a woman between 18 and 30 years old in good health and CMV-seronegative. The CDR3 runs from the conserved cysteine through the conserved F or W. Fields, in order: V gene, clone size, J gene, D gene, CDR3 DNA, CDR3 protein. D genes are given only for firm matches. A clone size is listed for some rows: how often the clone was seen (once, few, many), or a class if it is expanded.

v_call: TRBV12-5
clone_size: .
j_call: TRBJ1-2
d_call: .
cdr3_nt: TGTGCTAGTGGTACCGGGGGAGGGGGCTACACCTTC
cdr3_aa: CASGTGGGGYTF

v_call: TRBV25-1
clone_size: .
j_call: TRBJ2-7
d_call: TRBD1
cdr3_nt: TGTGCCAGCAGCCCGACTTCACACGGGACAGCGAAATCCTACGAGCAGTACTTC
cdr3_aa: CASSPTSHGTAKSYEQYF

v_call: TRBV7-2
clone_size: .
j_call: TRBJ1-1
d_call: TRBD1
cdr3_nt: TGTGCCAGCAGCTCCCCACAGGGGTTCCTGGGCACTGAAGCTTTCTTT
cdr3_aa: CASSSPQGFLGTEAFF

v_call: TRBV5-8
clone_size: .
j_call: TRBJ1-2
d_call: .
cdr3_nt: TGTGCCAGCAAGATGTCCAAAAGGGGCTATGGCTACACCTTC
cdr3_aa: CASKMSKRGYGYTF

v_call: TRBV27
clone_size: .
j_call: TRBJ2-1
d_call: TRBD1
cdr3_nt: TGTGCCAGCAGTTACAGACAGGGGGCGCACAATGAGCAGTTCTTC
cdr3_aa: CASSYRQGAHNEQFF

v_call: TRBV2
clone_size: .
j_call: TRBJ1-1
d_call: TRBD1
cdr3_nt: TGTGCCAGCAGTCTAGATACAGGGGGCTCTGGCACTGAAGCTTTCTTT
cdr3_aa: CASSLDTGGSGTEAFF

v_call: TRBV7-9
clone_size: .
j_call: TRBJ1-3
d_call: TRBD1
cdr3_nt: TGTGCCAGCAGCTTTCAGGGGGCGCTTGGAAACACCATATATTTT
cdr3_aa: CASSFQGALGNTIYF

v_call: TRBV5-8
clone_size: .
j_call: TRBJ1-5
d_call: .
cdr3_nt: TGTGCCAGCAGCTACTCGGGGGGGCCCCAGCCCCAGCATTTT
cdr3_aa: CASSYSGGPQPQHF

v_call: TRBV9
clone_size: .
j_call: TRBJ2-3
d_call: .
cdr3_nt: TGTGCCAGCAGCCCTGATGGGGCGAGCACAGATACGCAGTATTTT
cdr3_aa: CASSPDGASTDTQYF

v_call: TRBV14
clone_size: .
j_call: TRBJ2-7
d_call: .
cdr3_nt: TGTGCCAGCAGTTCGGACTCTCCCCGCTACGAGCAGTACTTC
cdr3_aa: CASSSDSPRYEQYF

v_call: TRBV28
clone_size: .
j_call: TRBJ1-2
d_call: TRBD1
cdr3_nt: TGTGCCAGCAGCCCGGGGACAGGGACGAACTATGGCTACACCTTC
cdr3_aa: CASSPGTGTNYGYTF

v_call: TRBV9
clone_size: .
j_call: TRBJ2-7
d_call: TRBD2
cdr3_nt: TGTGCCAGCAGCGTAGAGGGTAGCGGGGTTCTCTACGAGCAGTACTTC
cdr3_aa: CASSVEGSGVLYEQYF

v_call: TRBV4-1
clone_size: .
j_call: TRBJ1-5
d_call: .
cdr3_nt: TGCGCCAGCAGCCAAGAGAGGGTTAGCAATCAGCCCCAGCATTTT
cdr3_aa: CASSQERVSNQPQHF

v_call: TRBV18
clone_size: .
j_call: TRBJ1-4
d_call: TRBD1
cdr3_nt: TGTGCCAGCTCACCCGACAGGGGGAATGAAAAACTGTTTTTT
cdr3_aa: CASSPDRGNEKLFF

v_call: TRBV20-1
clone_size: few
j_call: TRBJ1-1
d_call: .
cdr3_nt: TGCAGTGCTAGACGGTATGAAGCTTTCTTT
cdr3_aa: CSARRYEAFF

v_call: TRBV7-9
clone_size: .
j_call: TRBJ2-1
d_call: .
cdr3_nt: TGTGCCAGCGCTCTCTCGAGCTCCTACAATGAGCAGTTCTTC
cdr3_aa: CASALSSSYNEQFF

v_call: TRBV6-5
clone_size: once
j_call: TRBJ2-3
d_call: .
cdr3_nt: TGTGCCAGCAGTTACGGCCAGGCAGATACGCAGTATTTT
cdr3_aa: CASSYGQADTQYF

v_call: TRBV6-6
clone_size: .
j_call: TRBJ2-1
d_call: .
cdr3_nt: TGTGCCAGCAGTTACACAGGGGCGGGGAATGAGCAGTTCTTC
cdr3_aa: CASSYTGAGNEQFF

v_call: TRBV9
clone_size: .
j_call: TRBJ1-1
d_call: .
cdr3_nt: TGTGCCAGCAGCGTAGTAAGCTCCGGCACTGAAGCTTTCTTT
cdr3_aa: CASSVVSSGTEAFF

v_call: TRBV4-2
clone_size: few
j_call: TRBJ2-1
d_call: .
cdr3_nt: TGTGCCAGCAGCCGAGAACAGGTTCGGTTGGGTGAGCAGTTCTTC
cdr3_aa: CASSREQVRLGEQFF

v_call: TRBV28
clone_size: .
j_call: TRBJ2-1
d_call: .
cdr3_nt: TGTGCCAGCAGTTTGATCGGGAATGAGCAGTTCTTC
cdr3_aa: CASSLIGNEQFF

v_call: TRBV6-1
clone_size: .
j_call: TRBJ1-5
d_call: TRBD1
cdr3_nt: TGTGCCAGCAGTGAAGTTCTTGGGACAGGGGCGGGACAGCCCCAGCATTTT
cdr3_aa: CASSEVLGTGAGQPQHF